This record concerns one T cell receptor beta chain sequence. Antigen: not known. From germline, CDR1 is MNHEY and CDR2 SVGAGI. The CDR3 sequence is 15 residues long. The V gene lost 0 bases and the J gene lost 2 bases, with 8 bases spanning the gap. The cohort excluded patients with autoimmune disease history or systemic immunosuppression. TCRdb keeps only in-frame clones here, not all; method: immunoSEQ multiplex PCR. The top ten hold about 15% of the sample, which has over 20,000 clones, roughly four fifths seen once. This sample is drawn from a study of OX40 agonist ivuxolimab in advanced cancers. About the study: Three individuals attained partial responses, comprising one hepatocellular carcinoma case and two cutaneous melanoma cases.

Study-wide results and limits: CD8+ T cells averaged more expanded clones than CD4+. Clonal expansion by week 6 occurred in CD4+ and CD8+ blood T cells (at 0.1 to 3.0 mg/kg).

The sequencing here drew on CD4+ or CD8+ T cells sorted from blood, taken in a trial of the OX40 agonist ivuxolimab. The receptor was isolated from an adult with an advanced solid tumor such as melanoma, head and neck, liver or kidney cancer. The chain employs TRBV6-5 and TRBJ1-5; D remains unclear. The CDR3 loop is CASSYSKGGNQPQHF. Written as DNA, the CDR3 is TGTGCCAGCAGTTACTCAAAGGGAGGCAATCAGCCCCAGCATTTT.